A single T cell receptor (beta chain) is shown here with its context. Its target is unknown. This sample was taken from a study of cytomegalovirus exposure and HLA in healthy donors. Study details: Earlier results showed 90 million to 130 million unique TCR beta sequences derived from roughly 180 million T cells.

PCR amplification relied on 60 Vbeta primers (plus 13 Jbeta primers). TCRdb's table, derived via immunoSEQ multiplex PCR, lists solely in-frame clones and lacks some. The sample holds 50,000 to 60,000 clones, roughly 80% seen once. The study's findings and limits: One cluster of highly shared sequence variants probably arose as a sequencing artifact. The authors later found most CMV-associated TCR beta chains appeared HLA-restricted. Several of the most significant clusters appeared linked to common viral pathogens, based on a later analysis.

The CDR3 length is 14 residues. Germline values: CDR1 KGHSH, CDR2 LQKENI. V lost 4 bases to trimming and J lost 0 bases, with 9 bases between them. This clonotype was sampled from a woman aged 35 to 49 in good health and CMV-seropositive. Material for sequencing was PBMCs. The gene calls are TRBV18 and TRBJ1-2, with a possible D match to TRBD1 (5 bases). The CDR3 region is CASSQDSSNYGYTF. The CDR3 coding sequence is TGTGCCAGCTCACAAGACAGCTCTAACTATGGCTACACCTTC. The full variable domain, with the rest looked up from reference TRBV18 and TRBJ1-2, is NAGVMQNPRHLVRRRGQEARLRCSPMKGHSHVYWYRQLPEEGLKFMVYLQKENIIDESGMPKERFSAEFPKEGPSILRIQQVVRGDSAAYFCASSQDSSNYGYTFGSGTRLTVV.